This T cell receptor (beta chain) was sequenced during a study of blood T cell repertoires in COVID-19. Overall study: COVID-19 samples, acute and convalescent, were from the United States, Italy and Spain. T cells, B-cell-depleted T cells, or PBMCs supplied cDNA or gDNA.

With 3 bases removed from V and 5 bases from J, the gap between germline ends came to 8 bases. The V gene's germline CDR1 is LNHDA and CDR2 SQIVND (reference sequence). The CDR3 contains 13 residues. Per the original methods: By means of reference gene primer amplification, nucleated cell counts were estimated. Assay: immunoSEQ multiplex PCR; the TCRdb copy retains only in-frame clones and omits some. The DNA was the basis for D and trimming; V, J and clone size are from that table. Seen here are some 230,000 clones, around 83% observed once, and the top ten hold around 0.97%. This TCR came from a man between 35 and 55 years old with acute or convalescent COVID-19. The V call is TRBV19, the J call TRBJ2-1, with D hard to call. Specimen: peripheral blood. The DNA for the CDR3 is TGTGCCAGTAGTATTCAACAGCACAATGAGCAGTTCTTC. This gives the protein CASSIQQHNEQFF. The whole variable domain, filled in from reference TRBV19 and TRBJ2-1, reads DGGITQSPKYLFRKEGQNVTLSCEQNLNHDAMYWYRQDPGQGLRLIYYSQIVNDFQKGDIAEGYSVSREKKESFPLTVTSAQKNPTAFYLCASSIQQHNEQFFGPGTRLTVL.